This T cell receptor beta chain was observed in a study of T cells in localized non-small cell lung cancer. Study-wide results and caveats: Compared with tumor, uninvolved adjacent lung displayed greater T cell clonality, ranking highest overall. Paired adjacent lung recovered a median about 61 of the top 100 tumor clones. Blood T cell density predicted longer survival; adjacent-lung clonality, shorter. Because researchers sequenced only one region of the tumor, heterogeneity is still possible.

Profiled with immunoSEQ multiplex PCR; TCRdb holds only in-frame clones, not every one. Here the sample spans about 52,000 clones, around 87% being singletons. V was cut by 3 bases and J by 4 bases, with 12 bases left in between. The germline V gene encodes CDR1 KGHSH and CDR2 LQKENI. The CDR3 sequence is 14 residues long. With respect to this clone: Antigen unknown.

The chain recombines TRBV18 with TRBJ1-2, with D possibly matching TRBD1 (6 bases). Sequenced here: PBMCs, sampled before any cancer treatment. The receptor was derived from a female donor with stage II lung adenocarcinoma. CDR3 in amino acids: CASSPEEGVYGYTF. In DNA form, the CDR3 reads TGTGCCAGCTCACCGGAGGAGGGGGTCTATGGCTACACCTTC.